What follows describes a single T cell receptor (beta chain). What it binds is not known. PCR involved 60 Vbeta and 13 Jbeta primers. Only in-frame clones appear in the TCRdb table, and some are missing; sequencing was by immunoSEQ multiplex PCR. The sample carries around 130,000 clones, about 80% recorded once. The data derive from a study of cytomegalovirus exposure and HLA in healthy donors. Study background: Of several hundred genotyped donors, 81% grouped in the Caucasian-associated ancestry cluster. General study results and limits: Researchers left out some V segments, among them TRBV6-2 and TRBV6-3, as indistinguishable. Compared with the approximately 670-donor mean, an Asian-associated ancestry cluster reportedly had fewer N-insertions, according to a later analysis. The majority of CMV-associated TCR beta chains were reported as apparently HLA-restricted in a later analysis.

Germline-derived CDR1 and CDR2 are MRHNA and SNTAGT. V lost 5 bases, J lost 6 bases, and 4 bases stayed unmatched. This CDR3 comprises 13 residues. This chain links TRBV6-4 with TRBJ2-3; 8 bases map to TRBD2. The receptor was isolated from a boy between 2 and 10 years old in good health and CMV-seronegative. Source material: PBMCs. The CDR3 region is CASSTGGVDTQYF. Here the CDR3 DNA reads TGTGCCAGCAGTACCGGGGGGGTGGATACGCAGTATTTT.